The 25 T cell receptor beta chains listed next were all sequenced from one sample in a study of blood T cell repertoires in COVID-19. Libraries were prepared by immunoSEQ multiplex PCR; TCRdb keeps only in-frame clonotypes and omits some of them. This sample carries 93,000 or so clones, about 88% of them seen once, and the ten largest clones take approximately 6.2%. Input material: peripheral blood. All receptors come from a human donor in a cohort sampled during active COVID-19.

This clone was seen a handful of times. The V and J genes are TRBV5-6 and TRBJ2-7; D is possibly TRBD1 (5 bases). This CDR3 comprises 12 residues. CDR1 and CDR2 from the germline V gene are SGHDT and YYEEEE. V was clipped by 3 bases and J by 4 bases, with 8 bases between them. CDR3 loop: CASSSDRYEQYF. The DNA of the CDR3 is TGTGCCAGCAGCTCCGACAGATACGAGCAGTACTTC.

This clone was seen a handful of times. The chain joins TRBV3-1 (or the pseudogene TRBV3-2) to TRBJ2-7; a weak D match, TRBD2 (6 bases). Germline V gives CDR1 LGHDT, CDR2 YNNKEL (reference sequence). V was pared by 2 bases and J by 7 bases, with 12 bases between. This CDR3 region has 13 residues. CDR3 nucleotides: TGTGCCAGCAGCCAATTTCAGGGAGGAGAGCAGTACTTC. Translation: CASSQFQGGEQYF.

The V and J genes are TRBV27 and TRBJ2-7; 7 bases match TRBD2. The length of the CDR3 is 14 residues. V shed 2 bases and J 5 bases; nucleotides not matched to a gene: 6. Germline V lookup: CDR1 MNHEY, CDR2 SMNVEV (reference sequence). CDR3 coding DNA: TGTGCCAGCAGTTTAAACGGGAGGTATAACGAGCAGTACTTC. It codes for CASSLNGRYNEQYF.

The CDR3 is CASSATGSNQPQHF. In DNA, the CDR3 is TGTGCCAGCAGCGCCACAGGTAGCAATCAGCCCCAGCATTTT. The J gene is TRBJ1-5, the V gene TRBV6-5; maybe TRBD1 (5 bases). The ends were cut back, 6 bases at V and 0 bases at J, with 9 bases in the middle. The CDR3 has 14 residues. Germline assignment: CDR1 MNHEY and CDR2 SVGAGI.

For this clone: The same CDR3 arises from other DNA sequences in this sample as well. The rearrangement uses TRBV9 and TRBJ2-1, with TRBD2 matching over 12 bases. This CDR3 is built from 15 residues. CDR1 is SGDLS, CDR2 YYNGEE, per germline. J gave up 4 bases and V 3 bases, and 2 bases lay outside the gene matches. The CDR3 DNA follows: TGTGCCAGCAGCGCTAGCGGGGGGGCTTACAATGAGCAGTTCTTC. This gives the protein CASSASGGAYNEQFF.

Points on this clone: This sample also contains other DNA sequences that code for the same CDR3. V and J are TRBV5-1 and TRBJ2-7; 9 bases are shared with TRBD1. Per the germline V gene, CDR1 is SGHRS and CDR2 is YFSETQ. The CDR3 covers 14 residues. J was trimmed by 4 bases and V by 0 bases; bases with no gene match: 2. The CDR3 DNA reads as TGCGCCAGCAGCTTGGGGACAGGGGTGTACGAGCAGTACTTC. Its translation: CASSLGTGVYEQYF. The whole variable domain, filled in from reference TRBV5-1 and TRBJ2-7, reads KAGVTQTPRYLIKTRGQQVTLSCSPISGHRSVSWYQQTPGQGLQFLFEYFSETQRNKGNFPGRFSGRQFSNSRSEMNVSTLELGDSALYLCASSLGTGVYEQYFGPGTRLTVT.

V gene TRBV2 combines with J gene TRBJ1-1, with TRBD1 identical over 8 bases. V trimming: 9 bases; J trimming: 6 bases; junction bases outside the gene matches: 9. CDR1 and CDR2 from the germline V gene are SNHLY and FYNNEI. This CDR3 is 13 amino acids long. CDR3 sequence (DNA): TGTGCCAGTCGGAAGACAGGGGTCGCTGAAGCTTTCTTT. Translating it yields CASRKTGVAEAFF.

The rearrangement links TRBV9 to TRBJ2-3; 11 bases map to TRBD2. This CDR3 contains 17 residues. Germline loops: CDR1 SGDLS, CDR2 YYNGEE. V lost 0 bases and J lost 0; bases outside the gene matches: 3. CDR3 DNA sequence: TGTGCCAGCAGCGTAGCGGGACTAGCGGCTAGCACAGATACGCAGTATTTT. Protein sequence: CASSVAGLAASTDTQYF.

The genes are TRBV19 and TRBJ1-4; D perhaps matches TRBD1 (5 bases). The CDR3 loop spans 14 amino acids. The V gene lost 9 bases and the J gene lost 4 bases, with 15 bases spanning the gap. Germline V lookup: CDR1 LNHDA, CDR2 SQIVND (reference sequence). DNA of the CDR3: TGTGCCAGCCATGAGACAGCGATTAATGAAAAACTGTTTTTT. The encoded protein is CASHETAINEKLFF.

The CDR3 nucleotides read TGTGCCAGCAGTGCGGGACAAAACGGCGCTGAAGCTTTCTTT. It specifies CASSAGQNGAEAFF. The chain combines TRBV2 with TRBJ1-1, with D perhaps matching TRBD1 (6 bases). Germline lookup yields CDR1 SNHLY and CDR2 FYNNEI. This CDR3 is built from 14 residues. The V end was cut by 4 bases, the J end by 6 bases, with 15 bases between. Complete variable domain (other parts from reference TRBV2 and TRBJ1-1): EPEVTQTPSHQVTQMGQEVILRCVPISNHLYFYWYRQILGQKVEFLVSFYNNEISEKSEIFDDQFSVERPDGSNFTLKIRSTKLEDSAMYFCASSAGQNGAEAFFGQGTRLTVV.

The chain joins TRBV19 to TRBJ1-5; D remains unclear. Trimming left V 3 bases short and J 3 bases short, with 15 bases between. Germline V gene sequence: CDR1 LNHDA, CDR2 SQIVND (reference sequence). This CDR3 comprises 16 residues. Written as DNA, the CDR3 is TGTGCCAGTAGTATCGGGGAAGGTAGCGACAATCAGCCCCAGCATTTT. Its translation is CASSIGEGSDNQPQHF.

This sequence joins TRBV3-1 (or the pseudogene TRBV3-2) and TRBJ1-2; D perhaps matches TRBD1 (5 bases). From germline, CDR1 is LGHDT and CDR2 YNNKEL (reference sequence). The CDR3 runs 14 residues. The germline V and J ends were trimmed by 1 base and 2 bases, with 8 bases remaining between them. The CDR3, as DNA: TGTGCCAGCAGCCAAGCGTCAGGGAACTATGGCTACACCTTC. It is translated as CASSQASGNYGYTF.

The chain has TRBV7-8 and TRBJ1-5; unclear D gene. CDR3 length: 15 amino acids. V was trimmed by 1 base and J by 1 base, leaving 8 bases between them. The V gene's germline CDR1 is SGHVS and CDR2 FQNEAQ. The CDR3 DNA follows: TGTGCCAGCAGCTTAGGACGGGTAAGCAATCAGCCCCAGCATTTT. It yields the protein CASSLGRVSNQPQHF.

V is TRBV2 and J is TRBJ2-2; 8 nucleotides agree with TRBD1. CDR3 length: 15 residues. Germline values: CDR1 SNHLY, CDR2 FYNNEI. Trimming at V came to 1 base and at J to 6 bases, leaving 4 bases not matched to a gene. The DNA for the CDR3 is TGTGCCAGCAGTGAAGGGACAGGGTTCCCCGGGGAGCTGTTTTTT. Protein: CASSEGTGFPGELFF. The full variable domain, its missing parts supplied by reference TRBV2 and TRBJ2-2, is EPEVTQTPSHQVTQMGQEVILRCVPISNHLYFYWYRQILGQKVEFLVSFYNNEISEKSEIFDDQFSVERPDGSNFTLKIRSTKLEDSAMYFCASSEGTGFPGELFFGEGSRLTVL.

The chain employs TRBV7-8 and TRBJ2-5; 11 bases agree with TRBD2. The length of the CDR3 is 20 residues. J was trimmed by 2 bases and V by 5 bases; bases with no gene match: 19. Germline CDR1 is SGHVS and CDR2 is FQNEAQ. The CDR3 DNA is TGTGCCAGCAGCCCAAGGCCTGGTACTAGCGGGGGCCTGGTACAAGAGACCCAGTACTTC. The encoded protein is CASSPRPGTSGGLVQETQYF.

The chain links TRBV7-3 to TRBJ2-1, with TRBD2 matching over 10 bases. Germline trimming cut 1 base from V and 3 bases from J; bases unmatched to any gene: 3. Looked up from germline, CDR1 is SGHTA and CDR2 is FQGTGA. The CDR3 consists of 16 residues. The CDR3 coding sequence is TGTGCCAGCAGCTTAATAGGACTAGCGGACTACAATGAGCAGTTCTTC. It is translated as CASSLIGLADYNEQFF. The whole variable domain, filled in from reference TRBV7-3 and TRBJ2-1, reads GAGVSQTPSNKVTEKGKYVELRCDPISGHTALYWYRQSLGQGPEFLIYFQGTGAADDSGLPNDRFFAVRPEGSVSTLKIQRTERGDSAVYLCASSLIGLADYNEQFFGPGTRLTVL.

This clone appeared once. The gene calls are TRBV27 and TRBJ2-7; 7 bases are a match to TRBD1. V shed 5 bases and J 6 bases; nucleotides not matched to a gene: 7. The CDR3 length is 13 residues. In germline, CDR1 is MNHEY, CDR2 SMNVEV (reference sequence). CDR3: CASSDLDRAEQYF. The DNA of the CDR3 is TGTGCCAGCAGTGACCTAGACAGGGCCGAGCAGTACTTC.

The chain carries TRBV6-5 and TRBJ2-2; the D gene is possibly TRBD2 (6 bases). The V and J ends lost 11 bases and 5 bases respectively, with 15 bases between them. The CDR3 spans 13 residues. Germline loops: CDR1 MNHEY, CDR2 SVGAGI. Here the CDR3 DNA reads TGTGCCGGAGGGAGTGGGCGGACCGGGGAGCTGTTTTTT. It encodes CAGGSGRTGELFF.

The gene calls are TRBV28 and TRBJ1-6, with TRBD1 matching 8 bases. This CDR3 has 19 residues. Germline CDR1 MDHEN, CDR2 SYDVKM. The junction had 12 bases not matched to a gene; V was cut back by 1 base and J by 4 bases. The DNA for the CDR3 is TGTGCCAGCAGTTTATCAACCTTGACAGGGGCTACTTATAATTCACCCCTCCACTTT. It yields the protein CASSLSTLTGATYNSPLHF.

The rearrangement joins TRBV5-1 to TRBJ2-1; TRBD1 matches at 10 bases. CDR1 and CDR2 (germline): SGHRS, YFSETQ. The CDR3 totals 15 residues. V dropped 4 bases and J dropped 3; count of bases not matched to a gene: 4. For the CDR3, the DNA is TGCGCCAGCAGCGACCGGGACAGGGGCTACAATGAGCAGTTCTTC. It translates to CASSDRDRGYNEQFF. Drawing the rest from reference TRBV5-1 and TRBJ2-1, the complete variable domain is KAGVTQTPRYLIKTRGQQVTLSCSPISGHRSVSWYQQTPGQGLQFLFEYFSETQRNKGNFPGRFSGRQFSNSRSEMNVSTLELGDSALYLCASSDRDRGYNEQFFGPGTRLTVL.

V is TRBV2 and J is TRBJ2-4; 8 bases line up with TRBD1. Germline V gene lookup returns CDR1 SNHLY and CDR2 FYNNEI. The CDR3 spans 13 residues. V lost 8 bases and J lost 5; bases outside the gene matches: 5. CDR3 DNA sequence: TGTGCCAGCGCCGGACAGGGCGAAAACATTCAGTACTTC. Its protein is CASAGQGENIQYF.

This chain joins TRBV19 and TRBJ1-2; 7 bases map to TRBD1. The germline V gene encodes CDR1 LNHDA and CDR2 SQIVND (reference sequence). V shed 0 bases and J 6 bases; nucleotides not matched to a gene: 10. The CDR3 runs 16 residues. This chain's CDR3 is CASSIERQGSGNGYTF. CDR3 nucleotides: TGTGCCAGTAGTATAGAACGACAGGGCTCCGGCAATGGCTACACCTTC.

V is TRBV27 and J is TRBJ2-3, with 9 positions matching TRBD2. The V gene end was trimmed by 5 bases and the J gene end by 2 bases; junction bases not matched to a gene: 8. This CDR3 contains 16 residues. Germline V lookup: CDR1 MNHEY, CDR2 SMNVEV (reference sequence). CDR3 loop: CASSPRLADYTDTQYF. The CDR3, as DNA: TGTGCCAGCAGTCCCCGACTAGCGGATTACACAGATACGCAGTATTTT.

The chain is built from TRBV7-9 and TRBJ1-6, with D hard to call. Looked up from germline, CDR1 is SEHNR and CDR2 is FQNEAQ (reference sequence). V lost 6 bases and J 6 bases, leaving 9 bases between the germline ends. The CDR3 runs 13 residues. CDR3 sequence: CASSGGINSPLHF. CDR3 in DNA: TGTGCCAGCAGTGGCGGAATTAATTCACCCCTCCACTTT.

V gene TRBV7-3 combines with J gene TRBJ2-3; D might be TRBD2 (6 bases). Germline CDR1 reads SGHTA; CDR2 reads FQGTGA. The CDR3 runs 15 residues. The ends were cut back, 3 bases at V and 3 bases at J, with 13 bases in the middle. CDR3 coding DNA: TGTGCCAGCAGCTTCACCCGGGGGAGGACAGATACGCAGTATTTT. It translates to CASSFTRGRTDTQYF.